This is a list of T cell receptor beta chains from one sample in a study of cytomegalovirus exposure and HLA in healthy donors. Assay: immunoSEQ multiplex PCR; the TCRdb copy retains only in-frame clones and omits some. The sample shows 70,000 to 95,000 clones, roughly 60% of them seen only once. Sample: PBMCs. The receptors derive from a woman aged 30 to 39 in good health and CMV-seropositive. CDR3s include the opening cysteine and the closing phenylalanine or tryptophan. The order of the fields is D gene, V gene, clone size, J gene, CDR3 protein, CDR3 DNA. A D gene is named only where the DNA matches it firmly. Clone size is shown for a subset of rows, as once, few, many or a class of expanded clone.

.	TRBV18	.	TRBJ2-7	CASSPARGREQYF	TGTGCCAGCTCACCAGCCAGGGGACGCGAGCAGTACTTC
.	TRBV7-9	.	TRBJ2-5	CASSPAGKTQYF	TGTGCCAGCAGCCCGGCGGGGAAGACCCAGTACTTC
.	TRBV11-2	.	TRBJ1-6	CASSLRGRTLNSPLHF	TGTGCCAGCAGCTTAAGGGGTCGGACACTTAATTCACCCCTCCACTTT
TRBD1	TRBV19	.	TRBJ1-5	CASAQGPGNQPQHF	TGTGCCAGTGCACAGGGGCCGGGCAATCAGCCCCAGCATTTT
TRBD1	TRBV28	once	TRBJ1-2	CASSATGGDYGYTF	TGTGCCAGCAGTGCGACAGGGGGCGACTATGGCTACACCTTC
.	TRBV7-2	.	TRBJ1-2	CASSLNIYGYTF	TGTGCCAGCAGCTTAAACATCTATGGCTACACCTTC
TRBD2	TRBV19	.	TRBJ2-5	CASSIGGTSGRFAKETQYF	TGTGCCAGTAGTATCGGCGGGACTAGCGGGCGGTTCGCGAAGGAGACCCAGTACTTC
.	TRBV6-5	.	TRBJ2-5	CASSYGGSGAQYF	TGTGCCAGCAGTTACGGCGGGTCGGGGGCCCAGTACTTC
.	TRBV7-9	few	TRBJ1-6	CASSLSDSPLHF	TGTGCCAGCAGCTTGTCGGATTCACCCCTCCACTTT
TRBD2	TRBV30	once	TRBJ2-7	CAWLDPSGGIYEQYF	TGTGCCTGGCTTGACCCGAGCGGGGGGATCTACGAGCAGTACTTC
TRBD2	TRBV18	.	TRBJ2-7	CASSPTTESGGYEQYF	TGTGCCAGCTCACCGACGACAGAGTCGGGGGGCTACGAGCAGTACTTC
TRBD2	TRBV6-5	few	TRBJ2-1	CASRLAGGSYNEQFF	TGTGCCAGCAGGCTAGCGGGGGGTTCCTACAATGAGCAGTTCTTC
.	TRBV6-5	.	TRBJ1-2	CASSSGVGYGYTF	TGTGCCAGCAGTTCGGGTGTCGGCTATGGCTACACCTTC
.	TRBV2	.	TRBJ1-1	CASSNRVGDTEAFF	TGTGCCAGCAGCAACAGGGTCGGGGACACTGAAGCTTTCTTT
.	TRBV19	few	TRBJ2-7	CASRVGGEQYF	TGTGCCAGTAGGGTCGGGGGCGAGCAGTACTTC
TRBD2	TRBV7-2	.	TRBJ2-1	CASSLEGLAGGSYNEQFF	TGTGCCAGCAGCTTAGAGGGACTAGCGGGGGGTTCCTACAATGAGCAGTTCTTC
.	TRBV5-6	.	TRBJ2-2	CASSSGHPITGELFF	TGTGCCAGCAGTTCGGGACATCCTATCACTGGGGAGCTGTTTTTT
.	TRBV2	.	TRBJ1-1	CASSVVVSGETEAFF	TGTGCCAGCAGTGTGGTTGTCAGCGGGGAGACTGAAGCTTTCTTT
TRBD1	TRBV5-6	.	TRBJ1-3	CASSLVGTGGNTIYF	TGTGCCAGCAGCTTGGTCGGGACAGGGGGAAACACCATATATTTT
.	TRBV30	.	TRBJ1-3	CAWSVSNTIYF	TGTGCCTGGAGTGTAAGCAACACCATATATTTT
TRBD1	TRBV6-1	few	TRBJ2-3	CASSERDRGLGDTQYF	TGTGCCAGCAGTGAAAGGGACAGGGGGCTGGGAGATACGCAGTATTTT
TRBD2	TRBV4-1	few	TRBJ2-5	CASSLQTSGGEETQYF	TGCGCCAGCAGCCTACAAACAAGCGGGGGCGAAGAGACCCAGTACTTC
.	TRBV5-1	.	TRBJ1-3	CASSFYSGNTIYF	TGCGCCAGCAGCTTTTACAGTGGAAACACCATATATTTT
.	TRBV5-1	.	TRBJ1-1	CASSLTVSPNTEAFF	TGCGCCAGCAGCTTGACAGTTTCCCCGAACACTGAAGCTTTCTTT
TRBD2	TRBV2	few	TRBJ2-7	CASTSGGALRSSEQYF	TGTGCCAGCACTAGCGGGGGGGCCCTCCGGAGTAGCGAGCAGTACTTC
.	TRBV9	few	TRBJ2-5	CASSVDSGGLLKTQYF	TGTGCCAGCAGCGTAGATTCGGGGGGCCTCCTAAAGACCCAGTACTTC
TRBD2	TRBV5-1	.	TRBJ2-5	CASSLVRGGENQETQYF	TGCGCCAGCAGCTTGGTTCGCGGGGGGGAGAACCAAGAGACCCAGTACTTC
.	TRBV15	.	TRBJ2-5	CATSREEGETQYF	TGTGCCACCAGCAGAGAGGAGGGAGAGACCCAGTACTTC
.	TRBV30	.	TRBJ2-3	CAWSLAGTDTQYF	TGTGCCTGGTCATTAGCGGGCACAGATACGCAGTATTTT
TRBD2	TRBV4-3	.	TRBJ2-1	CASSQGFTSGGNEQFF	TGCGCCAGCAGCCAAGGGTTCACTAGCGGGGGTAATGAGCAGTTCTTC
.	TRBV10-3	.	TRBJ2-5	CAISVGGGRETQYF	TGTGCCATCAGTGTAGGGGGGGGCCGTGAGACCCAGTACTTC
TRBD1	TRBV28	.	TRBJ2-1	CASSLGGQGNEQFF	TGTGCCAGCAGTTTAGGGGGACAGGGGAATGAGCAGTTCTTC
.	TRBV14	few	TRBJ1-4	CASSPRSGSEKLFF	TGTGCCAGCAGCCCCCGGAGTGGGAGTGAAAAACTGTTTTTT
.	TRBV5-1	few	TRBJ2-1	CASSLGANNEQFF	TGCGCCAGCAGCTTGGGCGCAAACAATGAGCAGTTCTTC
TRBD1	TRBV19	.	TRBJ1-4	CASSITPGQGREKLFF	TGTGCCAGTAGTATTACTCCGGGACAGGGACGTGAAAAACTGTTTTTT
TRBD1	TRBV2	.	TRBJ1-1	CASSRQGIPTEAFF	TGTGCCAGCAGTAGACAGGGCATCCCCACTGAAGCTTTCTTT
TRBD1	TRBV6-6	.	TRBJ1-2	CASSRDRALGGYTF	TGTGCCAGCAGTCGAGACAGGGCCCTAGGAGGCTACACCTTC
TRBD2	TRBV4-2	.	TRBJ2-1	CASSLPRTSGGFAEQFF	TGTGCCAGCAGCCTTCCTCGGACTAGCGGGGGTTTTGCTGAGCAGTTCTTC
.	TRBV19	.	TRBJ1-5	CASSITWTDYSNQPQHF	TGTGCCAGTAGCATCACATGGACTGATTATAGCAATCAGCCCCAGCATTTT
TRBD2	TRBV7-9	.	TRBJ2-3	CASSFGTSGEYF	TGTGCCAGCAGCTTCGGGACTAGCGGGGAGTATTTT
TRBD2	TRBV9	few	TRBJ2-1	CASSARPGLEGNEQFF	TGTGCCAGCAGCGCCCGCCCTGGACTAGAAGGAAATGAGCAGTTCTTC
.	TRBV14	.	TRBJ2-5	CASSSDWPSKTQYF	TGTGCCAGCAGCAGTGACTGGCCGTCGAAGACCCAGTACTTC
TRBD2	TRBV7-2	few	TRBJ2-5	CASSSRGGLAGGLKGAQYF	TGTGCCAGCAGCTCTAGAGGGGGACTAGCGGGGGGCCTCAAAGGGGCCCAGTACTTC
.	TRBV18	.	TRBJ2-1	CASSPPEGEQFF	TGTGCCAGCTCACCACCGGAGGGAGAGCAGTTCTTC
.	TRBV7-9	.	TRBJ1-3	CASSPTSTASSGNTIYF	TGTGCCAGCAGCCCTACCTCGACAGCGAGCTCTGGAAACACCATATATTTT